This TCR beta chain was profiled in a study of CD8 T cells in Susac syndrome. Study observations and caveats: TCR sequencing and HLA analysis covered a relatively small number of individuals.

CDR1 KGHDR and CDR2 SFDVKD come from the germline V gene. The CDR3 is 13 amino acids. V shed 3 bases and J 7 bases; nucleotides not matched to a gene: 2. On this clonotype itself: What it recognizes is unknown.

In blood CD8+ and CD4+ T cells, TCR beta underwent sequencing. It was treatment-naive patients with stable or active relapsing-remitting disease who made up the multiple sclerosis controls. When the RNA was reverse transcribed, random hexamers were used with an input of roughly 0.5 to 1 ug. The CDR3 of TCR beta was amplified by immunoSEQ multiplex PCR across 54 Vbeta and 13 Jbeta. TCRdb itself ran the immunoSEQ multiplex PCR reads through MiXCR, one entry per CDR3 protein. The sample has about 210,000 distinct CDR3 sequences, nearly 97% seen once; the top ten hold roughly 0.09%. The clonotype comes from a human donor with multiple sclerosis. The chain uses TRBV24-1 and TRBJ2-1, with 7 bases that match TRBD1. The sample taken for sequencing was CD4+ T cells from PBMCs. The CDR3 is CATSDDRVNEQFF. The CDR3 bases are TGTGCCACCAGTGATGACAGGGTAAATGAGCAGTTCTTC.